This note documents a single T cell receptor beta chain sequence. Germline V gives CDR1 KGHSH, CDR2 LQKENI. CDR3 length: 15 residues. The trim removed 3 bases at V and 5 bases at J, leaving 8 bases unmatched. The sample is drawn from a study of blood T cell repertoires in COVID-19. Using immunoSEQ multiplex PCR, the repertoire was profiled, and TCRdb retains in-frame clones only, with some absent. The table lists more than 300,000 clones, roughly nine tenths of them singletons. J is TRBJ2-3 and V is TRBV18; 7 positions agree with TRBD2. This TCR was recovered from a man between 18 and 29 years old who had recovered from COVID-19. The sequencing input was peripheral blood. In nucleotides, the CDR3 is TGTGCCAGCTCACCTGGGGGAGGGCCAATAGATACGCAGTATTTT. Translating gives CASSPGGGPIDTQYF. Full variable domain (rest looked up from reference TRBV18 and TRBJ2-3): NAGVMQNPRHLVRRRGQEARLRCSPMKGHSHVYWYRQLPEEGLKFMVYLQKENIIDESGMPKERFSAEFPKEGPSILRIQQVVRGDSAAYFCASSPGGGPIDTQYFGPGTRLTVL.